What follows are 11 T cell receptor beta chains derived from one specimen sequenced in a study of early T cells in non-severe SARS-CoV-2 infection. TCRdb used MiXCR to reprocess the 5' RACE reads, holding one entry per CDR3 protein. Here the sample spans about 55,000 distinct CDR3 sequences, around 7% being singletons. Source: whole blood, taken at baseline. Receptor source: an adult who was a healthcare worker with PCR-confirmed SARS-CoV-2 infection or an uninfected control (not recorded which).

The chain carries TRBV6-2 or TRBV6-3 and TRBJ1-1; maybe TRBD1 (5 bases). The V end lost 1 base, the J end lost 5 bases, and 8 bases lay between the germline ends. The CDR3 runs 13 residues. The germline V gene encodes CDR1 MNHEY and CDR2 SVGEGT. The CDR3 region is CASSYWQGTEAFF. The CDR3 DNA reads TGTGCCAGCAGTTACTGGCAGGGAACTGAAGCTTTCTTT.

This clonotype was seen at least ten times. The chain links TRBV5-1 to TRBJ2-1; 7 bases map to TRBD2. Germline V lookup: CDR1 SGHRS, CDR2 YFSETQ. The CDR3 extends over 15 amino acids. Germline trimming cut 2 bases from V and 9 bases from J; bases unmatched to any gene: 11. Here the CDR3 DNA reads TGCGCCAGCAGCTTTTCGGGACTAACAAGTATTGAGCAGTTCTTC. This translates into CASSFSGLTSIEQFF.

Only a few counts were recorded for this clonotype. The gene calls are TRBV7-2 and TRBJ2-7, with TRBD2 matching 7 bases. After removal of 2 bases from V and 0 bases from J, the junction contained 4 bases not matched to a gene. CDR1 is SGHTA, CDR2 FQGNSA, per germline. CDR3 length equals 15 residues. CDR3 loop: CASSLSGASSYEQYF. CDR3 DNA sequence: TGTGCCAGCAGCTTAAGCGGGGCGAGCTCCTACGAGCAGTACTTC. The full variable domain, its missing parts supplied by reference TRBV7-2 and TRBJ2-7, is GAGVSQSPSNKVTEKGKDVELRCDPISGHTALYWYRQSLGQGLEFLIYFQGNSAPDKSGLPSDRFSAERTGGSVSTLTIQRTQQEDSAVYLCASSLSGASSYEQYFGPGTRLTVT.

This clonotype has a count of ten or more. The CDR3 coding sequence is TGTGCCAGCAGCCCCCGCAGCGGAGTCACAGATACGCAGTATTTT. Translating gives CASSPRSGVTDTQYF. The rearrangement joins TRBV27 to TRBJ2-3, with D tentatively TRBD2 (5 bases). Germline CDR1 reads MNHEY; CDR2 reads SMNVEV (reference sequence). This CDR3 contains 15 residues. Trimming took 6 bases from V and 2 from J, leaving 15 bases between them.

The J gene is TRBJ2-3, the V gene TRBV29-1, with D unresolved. The ends were cut back, 5 bases at V and 4 bases at J, with 16 bases in the middle. CDR1 and CDR2 (germline): SQVTM, ANQGSEA. The CDR3 length is 14 residues. The CDR3 here is CSVKPGSAADTQYF. The CDR3 nucleotides read TGCAGCGTTAAACCCGGATCGGCGGCAGATACGCAGTATTTT.

At least ten counts were recorded for this clonotype. This chain links TRBV7-6 with TRBJ2-5, with D possibly matching TRBD2 (5 bases). The CDR3 sequence is 14 residues long. The germline V gene has CDR1 SGHVS and CDR2 FNYEAQ. Deletions cut 4 bases from V and 6 bases from J, with 15 bases between. The CDR3 spells CASSSYASIKTQYF. In DNA form, the CDR3 reads TGTGCCAGCAGCTCCTACGCTAGCATAAAGACCCAGTACTTC.

A few counts support this clonotype. V usage is TRBV27 and J usage is TRBJ2-1, with D unresolved. Germline V lookup: CDR1 MNHEY, CDR2 SMNVEV (reference sequence). The CDR3 extends over 12 amino acids. Between the trimmed V and J ends, which lost 3 bases and 9 bases, there was a span of 9 bases. CDR3 in amino acids: CASSFGSIEQFF. CDR3 bases: TGTGCCAGCAGTTTTGGTAGTATTGAGCAGTTCTTC.

This clonotype was seen at least ten times. This chain uses TRBV29-1 with TRBJ2-3, with a weak D call TRBD1 (6 bases). The CDR3 loop spans 12 amino acids. Germline CDR1 reads SQVTM; CDR2 reads ANQGSEA. CDR3 DNA: TGCAGTTACAGGGATCTCACAGATACGCAGTATTTT. This translates into CSYRDLTDTQYF.

About this clonotype: A much larger clone lies a single base off, so this may be a read error. The chain employs TRBV20-1 and TRBJ2-3; TRBD2 matches at 13 bases. The CDR3 is 15 residues long. Trimming at V came to 5 bases and at J to 7 bases, leaving 9 bases not matched to a gene. Germline V gene sequence: CDR1 DFQATT, CDR2 SNEGSKA (reference sequence). The CDR3 DNA reads as TGCAGTGCTCTACGACTAGCGGGGGGTAAATATACGCAGTATTTT. Protein product: CSALRLAGGKYTQYF.

In this sample, this clonotype turned up a few times. V and J are TRBV29-1 and TRBJ2-5; TRBD2 might be the D (6 bases). The CDR3 runs 15 residues. CDR1 and CDR2 (germline): SQVTM, ANQGSEA. With 1 base removed from V and 5 bases from J, the gap between germline ends came to 17 bases. CDR3 in DNA: TGCAGCGTTGAAGGACCCCGGGGGTTGAAGGAGACCCAGTACTTC. Amino acids: CSVEGPRGLKETQYF.

V is TRBV7-9 and J is TRBJ1-1; TRBD1 matches at 10 bases. The CDR3 consists of 14 residues. After removal of 7 bases from V and 5 bases from J, the junction contained 7 bases not matched to a gene. Germline V gene lookup returns CDR1 SEHNR and CDR2 FQNEAQ (reference sequence). This chain's CDR3 is CASITTGGRTEAFF. The CDR3 DNA sequence: TGTGCCAGCATCACGACAGGGGGCCGGACTGAAGCTTTCTTT.